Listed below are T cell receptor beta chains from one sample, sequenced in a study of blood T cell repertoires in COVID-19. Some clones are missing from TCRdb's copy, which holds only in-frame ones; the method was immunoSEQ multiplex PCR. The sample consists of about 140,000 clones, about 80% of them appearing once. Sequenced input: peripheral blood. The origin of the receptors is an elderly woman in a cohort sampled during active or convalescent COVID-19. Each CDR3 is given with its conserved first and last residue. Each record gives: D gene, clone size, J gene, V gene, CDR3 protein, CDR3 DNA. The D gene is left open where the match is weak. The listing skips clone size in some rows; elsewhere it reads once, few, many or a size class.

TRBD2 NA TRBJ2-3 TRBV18 CASSPRSGGPTDTQYF TGTGCCAGCTCACCACGTAGCGGGGGCCCGACAGATACGCAGTATTTT
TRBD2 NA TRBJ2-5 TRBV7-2 CASSLTGGETQYF TGTGCCAGCAGCTTAACGGGGGGAGAGACCCAGTACTTC
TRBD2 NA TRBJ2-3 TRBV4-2 CASSTVGGSSTDTQYF TGTGCCAGCAGCACGGTGGGGGGGAGTAGCACAGATACGCAGTATTTT
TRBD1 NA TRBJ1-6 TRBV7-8 CASSKGQGDLPLHF TGTGCCAGCAGCAAAGGTCAGGGGGATCTGCCCCTCCACTTT
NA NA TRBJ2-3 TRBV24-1 CATSDPGTDTQYF TGTGCCACCAGTGATCCAGGGACAGATACGCAGTATTTT
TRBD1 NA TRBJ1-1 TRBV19 CASTRTGGGTEAFF TGTGCCAGTACCAGGACAGGGGGCGGGACTGAAGCTTTCTTT
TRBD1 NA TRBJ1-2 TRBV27 CASRAKPGQTNYGYTF TGTGCCAGCAGGGCTAAACCGGGACAGACTAACTATGGCTACACCTTC
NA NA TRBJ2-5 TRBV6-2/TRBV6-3 CASSDPPGAQETQYF TGTGCCAGCAGTGACCCCCCAGGGGCCCAAGAGACCCAGTACTTC
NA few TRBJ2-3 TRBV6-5 CASRASTDTQYF TGTGCCAGCAGGGCCAGCACAGATACGCAGTATTTT
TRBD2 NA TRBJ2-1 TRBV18 CASSPGLAEEQFF TGTGCCAGCTCACCGGGACTAGCGGAAGAGCAGTTCTTC
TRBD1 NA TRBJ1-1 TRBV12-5 CASGYGTGGLGTEAFF TGTGCTAGTGGATATGGGACAGGGGGCCTGGGAACTGAAGCTTTCTTT
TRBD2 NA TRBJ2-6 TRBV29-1 CSVRGGSGANVLTF TGCAGCGTCCGGGGGGGCTCTGGGGCCAACGTCCTGACTTTC
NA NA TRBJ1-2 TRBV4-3 CASSQDRGGLRGYTF TGCGCCAGCAGCCAAGATCGTGGAGGTCTGAGAGGCTACACCTTC
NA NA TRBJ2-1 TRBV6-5 CASRASGYSYNEQFF TGTGCCAGCAGGGCGAGCGGGTACTCCTACAATGAGCAGTTCTTC
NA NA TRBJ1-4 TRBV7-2 CASSLAVGGSNEKLFF TGTGCCAGCAGCTTAGCCGTGGGGGGAAGTAATGAAAAACTGTTTTTT
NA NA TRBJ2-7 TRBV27 CASSSRQAQMYEQYF TGTGCCAGCAGCTCCCGACAGGCTCAAATGTACGAGCAGTACTTC
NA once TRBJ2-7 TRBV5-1 CASSPGTNPYEQYF TGCGCCAGCAGCCCCGGGACAAACCCCTACGAGCAGTACTTC
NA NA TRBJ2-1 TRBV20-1 CSASGTSNPYNEQFF TGCAGTGCTAGTGGGACTTCCAACCCCTACAATGAGCAGTTCTTC
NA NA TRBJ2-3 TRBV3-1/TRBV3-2 CASSQDSDLPTDTQYF TGTGCCAGCAGCCAAGATAGCGACCTCCCCACAGATACGCAGTATTTT
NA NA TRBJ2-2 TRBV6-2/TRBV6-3 CASSRVLGLAIKAAELFF TGTGCCAGCAGTCGGGTCCTCGGGCTAGCCATTAAGGCCGCGGAGCTGTTTTTT
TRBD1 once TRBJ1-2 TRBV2 CASSEQTGNYGYTF TGTGCCAGCAGTGAGCAGACAGGGAACTATGGCTACACCTTC
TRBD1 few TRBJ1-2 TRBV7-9 CASSFLWTGGAEWDGYTF TGTGCCAGCAGCTTTCTCTGGACAGGGGGCGCGGAATGGGATGGCTACACCTTC
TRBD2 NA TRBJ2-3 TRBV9 CASSVDLRGARDTQYF TGTGCCAGCAGCGTGGACTTGCGGGGGGCCAGAGATACGCAGTATTTT
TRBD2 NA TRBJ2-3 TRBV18 CASSLPGTSGTDTQYF TGTGCCAGCTCACTTCCCGGGACTAGCGGAACAGATACGCAGTATTTT
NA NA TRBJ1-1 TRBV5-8 CASTTPWTAQNTEAFF TGTGCCAGCACAACTCCCTGGACAGCCCAGAACACTGAAGCTTTCTTT
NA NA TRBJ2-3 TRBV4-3 CASTKGTYLLGDTQYF TGCGCCAGCACTAAGGGGACTTATTTACTAGGGGATACGCAGTATTTT
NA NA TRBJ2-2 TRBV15 CATSRAGKRGQTGELFF TGTGCCACCAGCAGAGCAGGGAAGAGGGGACAAACCGGGGAGCTGTTTTTT
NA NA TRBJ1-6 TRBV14 CASRQVDNSPLHF TGTGCCAGCCGACAGGTCGATAATTCACCCCTCCACTTT
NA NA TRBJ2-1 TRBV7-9 CASSSDLTGKEQFF TGTGCCAGCAGCTCGGACCTAACAGGGAAAGAGCAGTTCTTC
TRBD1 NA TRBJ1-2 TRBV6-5 CASSLRPDRGDGYTF TGTGCCAGCAGTTTACGCCCGGACAGGGGAGATGGCTACACCTTC
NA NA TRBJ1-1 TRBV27 CASSFRQGIAEAFF TGTGCCAGCAGCTTCCGCCAGGGAATCGCTGAAGCTTTCTTT
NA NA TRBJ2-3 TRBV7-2 CASSFSGTSTDTQYF TGTGCCAGCAGCTTTAGCGGTACAAGCACAGATACGCAGTATTTT
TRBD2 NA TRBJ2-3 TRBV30 CAWSLLAGRGDTQYF TGTGCCTGGAGCCTCCTAGCGGGGCGCGGAGATACGCAGTATTTT
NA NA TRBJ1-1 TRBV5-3 CARSLVRVSDTEAFF TGTGCCAGAAGCTTGGTCAGGGTCAGCGACACTGAAGCTTTCTTT
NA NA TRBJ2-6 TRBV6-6 CASLIKLSGANVLTF TGTGCCAGCTTAATAAAGCTCTCTGGGGCCAACGTCCTGACTTTC
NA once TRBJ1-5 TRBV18 CASSPPGNSRNQPQHF TGTGCCAGCTCACCACCGGGTAACAGTCGCAATCAGCCCCAGCATTTT
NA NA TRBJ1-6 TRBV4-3 CASSQDHISPLHF TGCGCCAGCAGCCAAGATCACATTTCACCCCTCCACTTT
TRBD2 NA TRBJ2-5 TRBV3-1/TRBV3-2 CASNQGTSGVTQYF TGTGCCAGCAACCAAGGGACTAGCGGGGTGACCCAGTACTTC
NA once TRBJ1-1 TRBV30 CAWRHMNTEAFF TGTGCCTGGAGACATATGAACACTGAAGCTTTCTTT
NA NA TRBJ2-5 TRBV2 CASSEAGSGGWETQYF TGTGCCAGCAGTGAAGCGGGATCGGGGGGCTGGGAGACCCAGTACTTC
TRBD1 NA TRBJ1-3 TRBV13 CASSVPGGRNTIYF TGTGCCAGCAGCGTCCCAGGGGGGAGAAACACCATATATTTT
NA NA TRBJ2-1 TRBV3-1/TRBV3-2 CASSQGGVSQFF TGTGCCAGCAGCCAAGGCGGGGTATCTCAGTTCTTC
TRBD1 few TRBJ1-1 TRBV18 CASSHRFGQGMNTEAFF TGTGCCAGCTCTCACCGGTTCGGACAGGGTATGAACACTGAAGCTTTCTTT
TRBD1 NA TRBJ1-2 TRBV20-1 CSADRGFGYTF TGCAGTGCTGACAGGGGGTTTGGCTACACCTTC
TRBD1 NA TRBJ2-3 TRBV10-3 CAISESSRTGITDTQYF TGTGCCATCAGTGAGTCGTCCCGGACAGGGATAACAGATACGCAGTATTTT
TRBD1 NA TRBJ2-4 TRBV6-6 CASSLGQANIQYF TGTGCCAGCAGTTTGGGACAGGCAAACATTCAGTACTTC
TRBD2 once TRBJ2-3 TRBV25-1 CASRSGGAQYDTQYF TGTGCCAGCAGGAGCGGGGGGGCTCAATATGATACGCAGTATTTT
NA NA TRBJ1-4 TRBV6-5 CASSRRQEYNEKLFF TGTGCCAGCAGTAGGCGACAGGAGTATAATGAAAAACTGTTTTTT
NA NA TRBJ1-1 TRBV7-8 CASSLSRGTTEAFF TGTGCCAGCAGCTTAAGTCGGGGAACCACTGAAGCTTTCTTT
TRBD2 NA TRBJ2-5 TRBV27 CASSFAGGWETQYF TGTGCCAGCAGTTTTGCGGGGGGGTGGGAGACCCAGTACTTC
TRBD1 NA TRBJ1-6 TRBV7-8 CASSSDRFRDNSPLHF TGTGCCAGCAGCTCGGACAGGTTTAGGGATAATTCACCCCTCCACTTT
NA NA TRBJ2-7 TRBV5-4 CASSVVLGEQYF TGTGCCAGCAGTGTGGTCCTCGGCGAGCAGTACTTC
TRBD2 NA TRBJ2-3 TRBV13 CASSLFGGDTDTQYF TGTGCCAGCAGCTTATTTGGGGGGGACACAGATACGCAGTATTTT
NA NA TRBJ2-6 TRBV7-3 CASSLMAGIGANVLTF TGTGCCAGCAGCTTAATGGCGGGGATTGGGGCCAACGTCCTGACTTTC
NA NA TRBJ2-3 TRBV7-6 CASSWTDTDTQYF TGTGCCAGCAGCTGGACAGACACAGATACGCAGTATTTT
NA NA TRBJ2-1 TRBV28 CASSYSTYNEQFF TGTGCCAGCAGTTATTCCACCTACAATGAGCAGTTCTTC
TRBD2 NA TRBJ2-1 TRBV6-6 CASSPYTTTSGGDNEQFF TGTGCCAGCAGTCCATACACCACTACTAGCGGGGGAGACAATGAGCAGTTCTTC
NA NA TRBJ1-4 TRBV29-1 CSAGVRVNEKLFF TGCAGCGCAGGAGTCCGGGTTAATGAAAAACTGTTTTTT